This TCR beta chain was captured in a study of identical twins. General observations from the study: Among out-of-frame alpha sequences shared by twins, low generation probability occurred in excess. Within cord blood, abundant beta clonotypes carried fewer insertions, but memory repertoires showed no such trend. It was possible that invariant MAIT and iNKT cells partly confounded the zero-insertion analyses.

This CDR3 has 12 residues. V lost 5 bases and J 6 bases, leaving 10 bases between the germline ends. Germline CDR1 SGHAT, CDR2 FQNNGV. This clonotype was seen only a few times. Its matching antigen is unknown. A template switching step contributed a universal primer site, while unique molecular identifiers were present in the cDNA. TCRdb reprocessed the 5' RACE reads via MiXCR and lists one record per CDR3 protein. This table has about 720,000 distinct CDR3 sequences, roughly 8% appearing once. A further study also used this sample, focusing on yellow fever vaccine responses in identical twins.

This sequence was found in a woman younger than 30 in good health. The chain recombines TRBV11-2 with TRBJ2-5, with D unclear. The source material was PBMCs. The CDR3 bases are TGTGCCAGCAGCCCGTTCGGAAAGACCCAGTACTTC. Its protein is CASSPFGKTQYF. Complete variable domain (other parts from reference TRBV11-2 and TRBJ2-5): EAGVAQSPRYKIIEKRQSVAFWCNPISGHATLYWYQQILGQGPKLLIQFQNNGVVDDSQLPKDRFSAERLKGVDSTLKIQPAKLEDSAVYLCASSPFGKTQYFGPGTRLLVL.